This TCR beta chain was found in a study of blood T cell repertoires in COVID-19. Background on the study: From the United States, Italy and Spain came samples of acute and convalescent COVID-19. Sample material is recorded as cDNA or gDNA derived from T cells, B-cell-depleted T cells, or PBMCs.

The V gene lost 5 bases and the J gene lost 8 bases, with 10 bases spanning the gap. CDR1 and CDR2 (germline): SGHAT, FQNNGV. This CDR3 comprises 12 residues. In the study's own analysis: Nucleated cell number was recorded as an estimate derived from reference gene primer amplification. TCRdb keeps only in-frame clones here, not all; method: immunoSEQ multiplex PCR. The DNA gave D and trimming, while V, J and clone size come from that table. Among around 60,000 clones listed, 80% to 90% were seen once. The TCR sequence derives from a man of 80 years or more with acute or convalescent COVID-19. Sequencing used peripheral blood. This chain joins TRBV11-2 and TRBJ2-1; weak D call: TRBD2 (5 bases). This chain's CDR3 is CASSATSDEQFF. The CDR3 nucleotides are TGTGCCAGCAGCGCCACTAGTGATGAGCAGTTCTTC.